A selection of T cell receptor beta chains follows, all from one sample in a study of blood T cell repertoires in COVID-19. Sequenced by immunoSEQ multiplex PCR; TCRdb stores in-frame clones only, minus some. The data contain some 200,000 clones, around 90% of them seen just once; the ten biggest clones take up 1.5%. Sequenced input: peripheral blood. The receptors were sampled from a man aged 18 to 30 with active or convalescent COVID-19. Both conserved end residues are part of each CDR3. D genes are given only for firm matches. The listing skips clone size in some rows; elsewhere it reads once, few, many or a size class.

NA	TRBV5-5	TRBJ2-1	TRBD2	TGTGCCAGCAGCTTGGCGGGACTAGCGGGAGGGCAACCCAGCTACAATGAGCAGTTCTTC	CASSLAGLAGGQPSYNEQFF
NA	TRBV5-1	TRBJ2-7	NA	TGCGCCAGCAGCTTGGCTTCCGAGTACGAGCAGTACTTC	CASSLASEYEQYF
NA	TRBV2	TRBJ1-5	NA	TGTGCCAGCAGTCTTCAGGGGTTTAGCAATCAGCCCCAGCATTTT	CASSLQGFSNQPQHF
NA	TRBV7-2	TRBJ1-5	NA	TGTGCCAGCAGCTTAAGGGGAAATCAGCCCCAGCATTTT	CASSLRGNQPQHF
once	TRBV5-1	TRBJ2-2	NA	TGCGCCAGCAGCTTTGCGGGCCAGAACACCGGGGAGCTGTTTTTT	CASSFAGQNTGELFF
NA	TRBV12-5	TRBJ1-5	NA	TGTGCTAGTGGCCCCGTAAGGGGAGGGGGCAATCAGCCCCAGCATTTT	CASGPVRGGGNQPQHF
NA	TRBV5-1	TRBJ2-3	NA	TGCGCCAGCAGCCGATACGGGACTCAGACTAGCACAGATACGCAGTATTTT	CASSRYGTQTSTDTQYF
NA	TRBV6-5	TRBJ2-2	NA	TGTGCCAGCAGTTACTCGCTCGGAGTCCCCGGGGAGCTGTTTTTT	CASSYSLGVPGELFF
NA	TRBV5-5	TRBJ2-7	TRBD1	TGTGCCAGCAGCTTGCGTACCGGACAGGGGGCCTACGAGCAGTACTTC	CASSLRTGQGAYEQYF
NA	TRBV27	TRBJ1-2	TRBD1	TGTGCCAGCAGTCCCCGGGGCAGGGGGAAGACCTATGGCTACACCTTC	CASSPRGRGKTYGYTF